Listed here are 14 T cell receptor beta chains from one sample, sequenced in a study of blood T cell repertoires in COVID-19. Sequenced by immunoSEQ multiplex PCR; TCRdb stores in-frame clones only, minus some. The sample contains over 100,000 clones, almost 70% of which appear only once. Sequences were obtained from peripheral blood. The receptors stem from a woman in her 70s with acute or convalescent COVID-19.

V gene TRBV19 combines with J gene TRBJ1-4; TRBD1 might be the D (6 bases). The CDR3 extends over 15 amino acids. CDR1 and CDR2 from the germline V gene are LNHDA and SQIVND (reference sequence). V lost 0 bases and J lost 7, with 12 bases in between. In DNA, the CDR3 is TGTGCCAGTAGTATAGAGGGGGCGAGGATTGAAAAACTGTTTTTT. Residues: CASSIEGARIEKLFF.

The chain combines TRBV7-2 with TRBJ1-1; no clear D gene. V lost 1 base, J lost 4 bases, and 7 bases lay in between. The CDR3 contains 13 residues. The germline CDR1 and CDR2 sequences are SGHTA and FQGNSA. Written as DNA, the CDR3 is TGTGCCAGCAGCTTAGAGCCGGGCACTGAAGCTTTCTTT. Its translation is CASSLEPGTEAFF.

The chain is built from TRBV5-1 and TRBJ2-3; 11 bases agree with TRBD2. Germline CDR1 and CDR2: SGHRS and YFSETQ. The CDR3 totals 13 residues. The trim removed 4 bases at V and 5 bases at J, leaving 0 bases unmatched. In nucleotides, the CDR3 is TGCGCCAGCAGCGGACTAGCGGGAGATACGCAGTATTTT. Its protein product is CASSGLAGDTQYF.

Many counts were recorded for this clone. The genes are TRBV28 and TRBJ1-2; possibly TRBD1 for D (6 bases). V was clipped by 5 bases and J by 5 bases, with 15 bases between them. The CDR3 consists of 14 residues. CDR1 is MDHEN, CDR2 SYDVKM, per germline. CDR3 DNA sequence: TGTGCCAGCAGTATCCCACAGGGTTGGTATGGCTACACCTTC. It translates to CASSIPQGWYGYTF.

This chain joins TRBV6-5 and TRBJ1-6; D gene ambiguous. The V gene lost 0 bases and the J gene lost 12 bases, with 9 bases spanning the gap. The germline V gene has CDR1 MNHEY and CDR2 SVGAGI. The length of the CDR3 is 13 residues. The CDR3 here is CASSYSEELPLHF. The CDR3, as DNA: TGTGCCAGCAGTTACTCGGAGGAATTACCCCTCCACTTT.

J is TRBJ2-7 and V is TRBV5-7; 8 bases map to TRBD2. TRBV5-7 counts as an open reading frame of uncertain function. The V and J ends lost 0 bases and 3 bases, in that order; junction bases with no gene match: 8. There are 16 residues in the CDR3. CDR3 sequence: CASSLDQRENLYEQYF. CDR3 nucleotide sequence: TGTGCCAGCAGCTTGGATCAGCGGGAGAATCTCTACGAGCAGTACTTC.

The chain links TRBV6-5 to TRBJ1-2; possibly TRBD1 for D (5 bases). Germline loops: CDR1 MNHEY, CDR2 SVGAGI. Trimming removed 4 bases at V and 2 bases at J, with 8 bases between. The CDR3 is made up of 13 amino acids. The CDR3 sequence is CASSFGGNYGYTF. In nucleotides, the CDR3 is TGTGCCAGCAGTTTCGGGGGGAACTATGGCTACACCTTC.

The chain employs TRBV5-1 and TRBJ1-3; 7 bases line up with TRBD1. This CDR3 is 18 amino acids long. Germline-derived CDR1 and CDR2 are SGHRS and YFSETQ. Germline trimming cut 1 base from V and 0 bases from J; bases unmatched to any gene: 10. The CDR3 protein is CASSLTFRDSNSGNTIYF. CDR3 nucleotide sequence: TGCGCCAGCAGCTTGACGTTCCGGGACAGCAACTCTGGAAACACCATATATTTT. Based on the CDR3 plus reference TRBV5-1 and TRBJ1-3, the full variable domain is KAGVTQTPRYLIKTRGQQVTLSCSPISGHRSVSWYQQTPGQGLQFLFEYFSETQRNKGNFPGRFSGRQFSNSRSEMNVSTLELGDSALYLCASSLTFRDSNSGNTIYFGEGSWLTVV.

A few counts support this clone. V gene TRBV5-1 combines with J gene TRBJ1-5; TRBD1 aligns across 7 bases. The CDR3 has 15 residues. Trimming took 4 bases from V and 4 from J; bases not matched to a gene: 8. Germline CDR1 and CDR2: SGHRS and YFSETQ. CDR3 DNA: TGCGCCAGCAGCCTGGGGACAGCCAGAAATCAGCCCCAGCATTTT. It yields the protein CASSLGTARNQPQHF.

This chain uses TRBV4-1 with TRBJ2-1, with 14 bases fitting TRBD2. V was pared by 0 bases and J by 7 bases, with 14 bases of the junction left unmatched. This CDR3 has 20 residues. CDR1 is MGHRA, CDR2 YSYEKL, per germline. Here the CDR3 reads CASSQDFRGTSGSRGNEQFF. CDR3 coding DNA: TGCGCCAGCAGCCAAGATTTCCGGGGGACTAGCGGGAGTAGGGGGAATGAGCAGTTCTTC.

The chain carries TRBV4-1 and TRBJ1-4; D may be TRBD1 (5 bases). The CDR3 is 15 residues long. V dropped 0 bases and J dropped 5 bases, with 10 bases sitting between them. Germline CDR1 MGHRA, CDR2 YSYEKL. The CDR3 region has the DNA TGCGCCAGCAGCCAAGAAGATAGGGGAAATGAAAAACTGTTTTTT. This codes for CASSQEDRGNEKLFF.

This clone has a handful of counts. The chain links TRBV18 to TRBJ2-1; 11 bases are a match to TRBD2. With 8 bases clipped from V and 7 bases from J, the junction kept 7 bases outside the gene matches. Germline CDR1 KGHSH, CDR2 LQKENI. The CDR3 is 14 residues long. The chain's CDR3 is CASLTSGSRNEQFF. CDR3 nucleotide sequence: TGTGCCAGCCTTACTAGCGGGAGTCGAAATGAGCAGTTCTTC.

This clone appeared a few times. This rearrangement joins TRBV21-1 to TRBJ1-6; the D call in the table, TRBD1, was not verified against the DNA. TRBV21-1 is listed as a pseudogene. The CDR3 sequence is 18 residues long. The CDR3 region has the DNA TGTGCCAGCAGCAAAGCGCGACAGAATGGCTCCTATAATTCACCCCTCCACTTT. Translation gives CASSKARQNGSYNSPLHF.

The chain links TRBV30 to TRBJ2-1; 11 positions match TRBD1. The CDR3 consists of 14 residues. Germline V gives CDR1 GTSNPN, CDR2 SVGIG (reference sequence). The trim removed 3 bases at V and 9 bases at J, leaving 7 bases unmatched. The CDR3 bases are TGTGCCTGGAGAGGGACAGGGGGGCTCCTTGAGCAGTTCTTC. It is translated as CAWRGTGGLLEQFF.